This T cell receptor (beta chain) came from a study of cytomegalovirus exposure and HLA in healthy donors. The study ran its PCR with 60 Vbeta and 13 Jbeta primers. The method was immunoSEQ multiplex PCR; TCRdb's version includes in-frame clones alone and lacks a portion of them. The sample includes about 160,000 clones, 71% of them seen just once. As concerns this clone: Its antigen is still unknown.

Points from the study as a whole: The study had only CMV serostatus as immune exposure information.

The sample taken for sequencing was PBMCs. The sequence came from a woman aged 25 to 45 in good health and CMV-seronegative.

Here the CDR3 DNA reads TGTGCCAGCAGCCCGGTAGCGGGGGGGACCGGGGAGCTGTTTTTT. Its protein is CASSPVAGGTGELFF. This chain connects TRBV6-6 to TRBJ2-2, with TRBD2 identical over 11 bases. Germline assignment: CDR1 MNHNY and CDR2 SVGAGI (reference sequence). J was trimmed by 5 bases and V by 6 bases; bases with no gene match: 5. CDR3 length equals 15 residues.